The clone carrying this T cell receptor beta chain was counted a few times. The antigen is not known. The data stem from a study of T cell repertoires in cytomegalovirus infection. Study details: Public TCR beta signatures marked donors with CMV infection and the matching HLA.

TCRdb re-called the reads through MiXCR, storing one row per CDR3 protein. The table includes about 830,000 distinct CDR3 sequences, 30% to 35% detected once. Findings and limits, study-wide: CMV-specific HLA-C-restricted TCR beta clonotypes dominated the ex vivo response.

Trimming pared 3 bases from V and 2 bases from J, leaving 7 bases between. The CDR3 is made up of 13 amino acids. Germline CDR1 is MGHRA and CDR2 is YSYEKL. The specimen comprised cultured CD8+ T cells from PBMCs, sampled from culture after CMV antigen stimulation. The origin of this receptor is a human donor in good health (CMV status not recorded). Some clones in this sample may be carry-over from other donors' samples. This chain connects TRBV4-1 to TRBJ1-1, with D uncertain. Here the CDR3 DNA reads TGCGCCAGCAGCCACATGGGAAACACTGAAGCTTTCTTT. Its protein is CASSHMGNTEAFF.